This T cell receptor beta chain was identified during a study of T cell responses to AZD1222 COVID-19 vaccine. Study outcomes and limitations: At study baseline, merely over 5 AZD1222 recipients were seropositive. The study found vaccine-associated CD4 TCRs spanning spike, dominant at 160-218 and 743-854. The donor group comprised mostly white British people and more females; the analysis possibly underestimated clonal diversity.

In germline, CDR1 is SNHLY, CDR2 FYNNEI. There are 15 residues in the CDR3. The V and J ends lost 6 bases and 2 bases, in that order; junction bases with no gene match: 7. Researchers grouped second doses given at about 4 or about 12 weeks into one pool. With respect to this clone: Its antigen is unknown.

Libraries were prepared by immunoSEQ multiplex PCR; TCRdb keeps only in-frame clonotypes and omits some of them. The top ten clones hold roughly 0.99% of a sample with about 200,000 clones, 93% of them seen once. This sequence originates from an adult who received the AZD1222 COVID-19 vaccine. The sequencing used peripheral blood, collected 28 days after the second AZD1222 dose. This chain connects TRBV2 to TRBJ1-5, with 7 bases fitting TRBD1. The CDR3 bases are TGTGCCAGCAGCAAAACAGGGGAGCGCAATCAGCCCCAGCATTTT. Its translation is CASSKTGERNQPQHF.